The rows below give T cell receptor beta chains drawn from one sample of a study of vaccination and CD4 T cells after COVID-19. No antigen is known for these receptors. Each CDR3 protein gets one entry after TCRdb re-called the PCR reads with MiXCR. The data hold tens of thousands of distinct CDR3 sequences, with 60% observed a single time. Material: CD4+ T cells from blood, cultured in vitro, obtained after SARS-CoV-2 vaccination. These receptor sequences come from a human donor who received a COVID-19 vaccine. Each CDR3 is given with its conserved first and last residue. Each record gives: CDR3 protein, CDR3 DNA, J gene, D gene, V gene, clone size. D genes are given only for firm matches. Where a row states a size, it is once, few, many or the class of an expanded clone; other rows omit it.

CDR3aa: CASSPGRISGNTIYF; CDR3nt: TGTGCCAGCAGCCCGGGACGTATCTCTGGAAACACCATATATTTT; j_gene: TRBJ1-3; d_gene: NA; v_gene: TRBV7-9; abundance: NA
CDR3aa: CSASISGSGISYTF; CDR3nt: TGCAGTGCTAGCATCTCGGGAAGTGGGATTAGCTACACCTTC; j_gene: TRBJ1-2; d_gene: NA; v_gene: TRBV20-1; abundance: few
CDR3aa: CASSLRGRGTEAFF; CDR3nt: TGTGCCAGCAGTCTTAGGGGGCGGGGGACTGAAGCTTTCTTT; j_gene: TRBJ1-1; d_gene: TRBD1; v_gene: TRBV6-1; abundance: few
CDR3aa: CATSSGLAQYF; CDR3nt: TGTGCCACCAGCTCGGGACTGGCCCAGTACTTC; j_gene: TRBJ2-4; d_gene: NA; v_gene: TRBV24-1; abundance: few
CDR3aa: CASSLQATGGYTF; CDR3nt: TGTGCCAGCAGCTTACAAGCGACCGGTGGCTACACCTTC; j_gene: TRBJ1-2; d_gene: NA; v_gene: TRBV7-8; abundance: few
CDR3aa: CASSMEWGADSNQPQHF; CDR3nt: TGTGCCAGTAGTATGGAGTGGGGCGCGGATAGCAATCAGCCCCAGCATTTT; j_gene: TRBJ1-5; d_gene: NA; v_gene: TRBV19; abundance: NA
CDR3aa: CSARAEGNFNQPQHF; CDR3nt: TGCAGTGCTAGAGCGGAGGGGAACTTCAATCAGCCCCAGCATTTT; j_gene: TRBJ1-5; d_gene: NA; v_gene: TRBV20-1; abundance: NA
CDR3aa: CASSIALTGRDTQYF; CDR3nt: TGTGCCAGTAGTATAGCCCTTACAGGGAGAGATACGCAGTATTTT; j_gene: TRBJ2-3; d_gene: NA; v_gene: TRBV19; abundance: NA
CDR3aa: CASSSGQNNQPQHF; CDR3nt: TGTGCCAGCAGTTCCGGACAGAACAATCAGCCCCAGCATTTT; j_gene: TRBJ1-5; d_gene: NA; v_gene: TRBV6-5; abundance: large
CDR3aa: CASREQGKRYGYTF; CDR3nt: TGTGCCAGTAGGGAGCAGGGAAAACGCTATGGCTACACCTTC; j_gene: TRBJ1-2; d_gene: NA; v_gene: TRBV19; abundance: NA
CDR3aa: CACSGGSSGNTIYF; CDR3nt: TGTGCCTGTAGCGGTGGAAGCTCTGGAAACACCATATATTTT; j_gene: TRBJ1-3; d_gene: NA; v_gene: TRBV30; abundance: few
CDR3aa: CASRGGGTDSPLHF; CDR3nt: TGTGCCAGCAGGGGAGGGGGCACTGATTCACCCCTCCACTTT; j_gene: TRBJ1-6; d_gene: TRBD1; v_gene: TRBV2; abundance: NA
CDR3aa: CASSSAGQTNYGYTF; CDR3nt: TGTGCCAGCAGTTCAGCGGGACAAACTAACTATGGCTACACCTTC; j_gene: TRBJ1-2; d_gene: NA; v_gene: TRBV12-3/TRBV12-4; abundance: NA
CDR3aa: CASSPGTSRETQYF; CDR3nt: TGTGCCAGCAGCCCCGGGACTTCTAGAGAGACCCAGTACTTC; j_gene: TRBJ2-5; d_gene: NA; v_gene: TRBV11-2; abundance: few
CDR3aa: CASSLQGGEQYF; CDR3nt: TGTGCCAGCAGCTTGCAGGGAGGAGAGCAGTACTTC; j_gene: TRBJ2-7; d_gene: NA; v_gene: TRBV7-9; abundance: NA
CDR3aa: CSARDWAGWNIQYF; CDR3nt: TGCAGTGCTAGAGATTGGGCAGGGTGGAACATTCAGTACTTC; j_gene: TRBJ2-4; d_gene: NA; v_gene: TRBV20-1; abundance: few
CDR3aa: CASSSGQGVDSPLHF; CDR3nt: TGCGCCAGCAGCTCCGGGCAGGGTGTAGATTCACCCCTCCACTTT; j_gene: TRBJ1-6; d_gene: NA; v_gene: TRBV5-1; abundance: few
CDR3aa: CASSLGLGSGTNYGYTF; CDR3nt: TGTGCCAGCAGTTTAGGACTGGGTAGTGGGACTAACTATGGCTACACCTTC; j_gene: TRBJ1-2; d_gene: NA; v_gene: TRBV12-3/TRBV12-4; abundance: NA
CDR3aa: CASSIGTGLNSPLHF; CDR3nt: TGTGCCAGTAGTATTGGGACAGGGCTGAATTCACCCCTCCACTTT; j_gene: TRBJ1-6; d_gene: TRBD1; v_gene: TRBV19; abundance: NA
CDR3aa: CASRSPNTGELFF; CDR3nt: TGTGCCAGTAGGTCACCGAACACCGGGGAGCTGTTTTTT; j_gene: TRBJ2-2; d_gene: NA; v_gene: TRBV19; abundance: NA
CDR3aa: CATSTGTGALGQFF; CDR3nt: TGTGCCACCAGTACCGGGACAGGCGCCCTGGGGCAGTTCTTC; j_gene: TRBJ2-1; d_gene: TRBD1; v_gene: TRBV24-1; abundance: NA
CDR3aa: CASRSTGSGYGYTF; CDR3nt: TGTGCCAGCAGATCAACAGGGAGCGGCTATGGCTACACCTTC; j_gene: TRBJ1-2; d_gene: NA; v_gene: TRBV12-3/TRBV12-4; abundance: NA
CDR3aa: CASSYSRTGVFTDTQYF; CDR3nt: TGTGCCAGCAGTTACTCTCGGACAGGGGTTTTCACAGATACGCAGTATTTT; j_gene: TRBJ2-3; d_gene: TRBD1; v_gene: TRBV6-2/TRBV6-3; abundance: NA
CDR3aa: CGFEGVLPTGELFF; CDR3nt: TGTGGATTTGAGGGGGTTCTTCCCACCGGGGAGCTGTTTTTT; j_gene: TRBJ2-2; d_gene: NA; v_gene: TRBV25-1; abundance: NA
CDR3aa: CASRPFDTNEKLFF; CDR3nt: TGTGCCAGCAGGCCCTTTGATACTAATGAAAAACTGTTTTTT; j_gene: TRBJ1-4; d_gene: NA; v_gene: TRBV12-3/TRBV12-4; abundance: once
CDR3aa: CASSKENTDTQYF; CDR3nt: TGTGCCAGTTCGAAGGAAAACACAGATACGCAGTATTTT; j_gene: TRBJ2-3; d_gene: NA; v_gene: TRBV19; abundance: NA
CDR3aa: CASSTPGGGFERDTQYF; CDR3nt: TGCGCCAGCAGCACCCCCGGCGGGGGGTTCGAAAGAGATACGCAGTATTTT; j_gene: TRBJ2-3; d_gene: TRBD2; v_gene: TRBV5-1; abundance: NA